This T cell receptor (beta chain) was observed in a study of shared clonotypes between healthy human individuals. Note on this clone: Its matching antigen is unknown.

Whole-study results and caveats: Larger estimated richness was generally seen in naive subsets than in memory subsets. Generation of non-shared clonotypes was less probable than generation of clonotypes shared by all four donors.

Clones were read by immunoSEQ multiplex PCR, and TCRdb kept only the in-frame ones, dropping some. The profile covers some 2 million clones, with 90% to 95% appearing a single time and around 0.13% taken by the ten largest. A split of CD4+ cells into CD45RA+ naive and CD45RA-negative memory subsets was performed. V shed 7 bases and J shed 2 bases, with 8 bases lying between them. The length of the CDR3 is 12 residues. Per the germline V gene, CDR1 is SNHLY and CDR2 is FYNNEI. The rearrangement links TRBV2 to TRBJ1-2; D might be TRBD1 (5 bases). Sequenced: naive CD4+ T cells sorted from blood. Subset defined: CD45RA+ positively selected. This TCR was sampled from a man aged 18-30 years in good health. The CDR3 loop is CASNRQNYGYTF. The CDR3 region has the DNA TGTGCCAGCAACAGACAGAACTATGGCTACACCTTC.